This TCR beta chain was profiled in a study of human CD8 memory T cell subsets. Findings of the study overall: Stem-like memory and precursor exhausted T cell repertoires barely overlapped.

Libraries of TCR beta chains were produced by 5' RACE (UMI-labeled). Reanalyzing the 5' RACE reads, TCRdb keeps one entry per CDR3 protein, without DNA. The sample totals 6,000 to 8,500 distinct CDR3 sequences. Germline V CDR1 and CDR2: MNHEY, SVGAGI. This CDR3 has 16 amino acids. Comment on this clonotype: Its specificity is not known.

This sequence was found in a human donor in good health. Sequencing input: CD8+ T cells from PBMCs. The chain recombines TRBV6-5 with TRBJ2-3; TCRdb reports TRBD1, a call that lacks DNA to check it against. This chain's CDR3 is CASSPGTTASTDTQYF.